This T cell receptor beta chain was retrieved from a study of cytomegalovirus exposure and HLA in healthy donors. Use of 60 Vbeta and 13 Jbeta primers characterized the PCR. As originally analysed: As a later analysis found, there were tens of millions of unique TCR beta chains, of which about 10 million were shared. The protocol was immunoSEQ multiplex PCR, while the TCRdb copy is restricted to in-frame clones and leaves out a portion. The V and J calls and clone size come from that table; D and trimming were worked out from the DNA. The table includes over 110,000 clones, approximately 82% detected once. The V gene's germline CDR1 is KGHSH and CDR2 LQKENI. Germline trimming cut 5 bases from V and 8 bases from J; bases unmatched to any gene: 8. This CDR3 is built from 13 residues.

This TCR was sampled from an older woman in good health and CMV-seropositive. V gene TRBV18 combines with J gene TRBJ1-1; 7 nucleotides line up with TRBD1. Sequencing was done on a sample of PBMCs. CDR3 DNA: TGTGCCAGCTCAGTTTCCCAGGGGGGAGAAGCTTTCTTT. Translating gives CASSVSQGGEAFF.